Listed below are T cell receptor beta chains from one sample, sequenced in a study of Graves' ophthalmopathy and Graves' hyperthyroidism. TCRdb analysed the multiplex PCR reads with MiXCR anew, one entry per CDR3 protein. Altogether 350,000 or so distinct CDR3 sequences are present, about a sixth being singletons, with the ten largest covering about 12%. The sample taken for sequencing was peripheral blood. These receptors originate from an adult man with Graves' ophthalmopathy. CDR3s include the opening cysteine and the closing phenylalanine or tryptophan. Each record gives: V gene, D gene, J gene, clone size, CDR3 DNA, CDR3 protein. A D gene is named only where the DNA matches it firmly. Clone size is given for some rows only: seen once, a few or many times, or a class if the clone is expanded.

v_call: TRBV6-1
d_call: .
j_call: TRBJ1-3
clone_size: many
cdr3_nt: TGTGCCAGCAGAGTCGCCCGGGACTCTGGAAACACCATATATTTT
cdr3_aa: CASRVARDSGNTIYF

v_call: TRBV30
d_call: .
j_call: TRBJ2-5
clone_size: many
cdr3_nt: TGTGCCTGGAGCGTACAGGGTGGGGAGACCCAGTACTTC
cdr3_aa: CAWSVQGGETQYF

v_call: TRBV20-1
d_call: .
j_call: TRBJ1-6
clone_size: many
cdr3_nt: TGCAGTGCTAGGTGGGGGACGGAAAATTCACCCCTCCACTTT
cdr3_aa: CSARWGTENSPLHF

v_call: TRBV6-4
d_call: TRBD2
j_call: TRBJ2-7
clone_size: .
cdr3_nt: TGTGCCAGCACCGCGGGACTAGAACCCTACGAGCAGTACTTC
cdr3_aa: CASTAGLEPYEQYF

v_call: TRBV7-8
d_call: TRBD2
j_call: TRBJ2-2
clone_size: many
cdr3_nt: TGTGCCAGCAGCTCCCGGACTAGCGGGAGGGCCACCGGGGAGCTGTTTTTT
cdr3_aa: CASSSRTSGRATGELFF

v_call: TRBV6-2/TRBV6-3
d_call: .
j_call: TRBJ2-5
clone_size: many
cdr3_nt: TGTGCCAGCAGTCACCCCTTAAGGTCCCAGTACTTC
cdr3_aa: CASSHPLRSQYF

v_call: TRBV10-3
d_call: .
j_call: TRBJ2-7
clone_size: many
cdr3_nt: TGTGCCATCAGTGGCTCGACGGGCTCGGAATACGAGCAGTATTTC
cdr3_aa: CAISGSTGSEYEQYF

v_call: TRBV24-1
d_call: TRBD1
j_call: TRBJ1-2
clone_size: many
cdr3_nt: TGTGCCACCAGTGGAAACGTGGGGACAGGGACGGGCTACACCTTC
cdr3_aa: CATSGNVGTGTGYTF

v_call: TRBV11-2
d_call: .
j_call: TRBJ2-7
clone_size: many
cdr3_nt: TGTGCCAGCAGCTTAGGAGGATTCTCCTACGAGCAGTACTTC
cdr3_aa: CASSLGGFSYEQYF

v_call: TRBV10-3
d_call: TRBD1
j_call: TRBJ2-5
clone_size: many
cdr3_nt: TGTGCCATCAGTCGACGGACAGGCCAAGAGACCCAGTACTTC
cdr3_aa: CAISRRTGQETQYF

v_call: TRBV4-2
d_call: .
j_call: TRBJ2-5
clone_size: many
cdr3_nt: TGTGCCAGCAGCCAAGTCCGGGGATTAAGGGAGGCCCAGTACTTC
cdr3_aa: CASSQVRGLREAQYF

v_call: TRBV14
d_call: .
j_call: TRBJ2-5
clone_size: .
cdr3_nt: TGTGCCAGCAGCCCGGGAAGGCAGCCGAACCAAGAGACCCAGTACTTC
cdr3_aa: CASSPGRQPNQETQYF

v_call: TRBV7-2
d_call: .
j_call: TRBJ2-4
clone_size: many
cdr3_nt: TGTGCCAGCAGTCCTACAGGCCGCGGGTGGAACATTCAGTACTTC
cdr3_aa: CASSPTGRGWNIQYF

v_call: TRBV5-1
d_call: .
j_call: TRBJ2-6
clone_size: many
cdr3_nt: TGCGCCAGCAGCTTGGTCGGGGGTGGGGCCAACGTCCTGACTTTC
cdr3_aa: CASSLVGGGANVLTF